The sequence of this T cell receptor beta chain was determined in a study of T cells in Graves' hyperthyroidism and ophthalmopathy. Study background: Peripheral blood was drawn at first diagnosis, prior to all treatment.

J was trimmed by 10 bases and V by 4 bases; bases with no gene match: 12. The CDR3 runs 15 residues. Germline V lookup: CDR1 SGHRS, CDR2 YFSETQ. This clonotype came up many times. There were TCR beta CDR3 regions amplified from RNA transcripts. First-round RT-PCR targeting the TCR CDR3 was performed with the HTBI primer set. TCRdb recomputed calls from the multiplex PCR reads with MiXCR, one row per CDR3 protein. There are about 610,000 distinct CDR3 sequences in the sample; about 15% occur only once, and about 4% lies in the top ten. A NOSPECS grade of at least 4, a Clinical Activity Score of at least 3 and duration under 3 months were recorded in ophthalmopathy patients.

The receptor was derived from a woman in her thirties or forties with Graves' ophthalmopathy. Material: blood. V usage is TRBV5-1 and J usage is TRBJ2-7; TRBD2 aligns across 12 bases. CDR3 loop: CASSAWTSGDCVQYF. The CDR3 DNA is TGCGCCAGCAGCGCTTGGACTAGCGGGGACTGCGTACAGTACTTC.